This TCR beta chain was obtained from a study of blood T cells in healthy people across ages. A J-beta primer mix and a sample-barcoded 5' primer were used in a second PCR of roughly 6 to 11 cycles. Each CDR3 protein gets one entry after TCRdb re-called the 5' RACE reads with MiXCR. The sample lists about 680,000 distinct CDR3 sequences, over 45% occurring once. Donor samples were obtained from healthy Caucasian individuals from Russia, aged about 6 to 95. Sequenced input: blood. This clonotype was sampled from a woman aged 55-70 years in good health.

The CDR3 DNA is TGCAGTGCACCCGGGAGTAAGGGGACGTTCGAGTACTTC. The encoded protein is CSAPGSKGTFEYF. V is TRBV20-1 and J is TRBJ2-7; TRBD2 might be the D (6 bases). This CDR3 is built from 13 residues. Germline values: CDR1 DFQATT, CDR2 SNEGSKA (reference sequence). V lost 6 bases and J lost 11, with 23 bases in between.